One TCR beta chain is described in this entry. The data belong to a study of blood T cell repertoires in COVID-19. The wider study: Donors in the United States, Italy and Spain gave samples during acute or convalescent COVID-19. T cells, B-cell-depleted T cells, or PBMCs provided the cDNA or gDNA that served as material.

Per the original data handling: For nucleated cells, counts were estimated from reference gene primer amplification. Method: immunoSEQ multiplex PCR; TCRdb's copy keeps in-frame clones and lacks some. That table supplies the V and J calls and clone size; D and trimming were determined from the DNA. The sample gives roughly 200,000 clones, roughly 81% of which show up once; approximately 5% is in the top ten. Trimming removed 7 bases from V and 5 bases from J, with 8 bases in between. CDR1 is SNHLY and CDR2 is FYNNEI in the germline V gene. The length of the CDR3 is 11 residues. J is TRBJ2-5 and V is TRBV2, with D tentatively TRBD2 (6 bases). Specimen: peripheral blood. The receptor's source is a woman between 65 and 79 years old with active or convalescent COVID-19. The CDR3 nucleotides are TGTGCCAGCACGGGACTTGAGACCCAGTACTTC. Its translation: CASTGLETQYF.